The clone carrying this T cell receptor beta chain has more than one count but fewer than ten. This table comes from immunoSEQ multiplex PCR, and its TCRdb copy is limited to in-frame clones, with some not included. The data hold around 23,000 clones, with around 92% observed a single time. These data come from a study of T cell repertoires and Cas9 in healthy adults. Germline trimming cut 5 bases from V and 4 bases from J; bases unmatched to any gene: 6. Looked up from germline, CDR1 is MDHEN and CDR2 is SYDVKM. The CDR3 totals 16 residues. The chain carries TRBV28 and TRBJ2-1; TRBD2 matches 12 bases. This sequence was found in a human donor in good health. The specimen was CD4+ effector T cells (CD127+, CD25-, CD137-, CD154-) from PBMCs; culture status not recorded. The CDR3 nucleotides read TGTGCCAGCAGTCGAGGACTAGCGGGACTTTACAATGAGCAGTTCTTC. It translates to CASSRGLAGLYNEQFF.